The clone carrying this TCR beta chain was detected only a few times. Sample time point: patch test 1, 2 weeks after DPC sensitization. Treatment of the sample: therapeutic diphenylcyclopropenone sensitization with weekly scalp DPC. Only after blood had been drawn was each patch test applied. It was from unfractionated whole blood that total RNA was extracted. These data originate in a study of human T cells and chemical hapten exposure. Overall study context: For sensitization, 2% DPC was applied to a 2 cm by 2 cm patch of upper inner arm skin. Patch tests put 0.01% DPC on the upper back, and the results were checked at 6 days.

TCRdb reprocessed the RACE reads with MiXCR, giving one entry per CDR3 protein. The repertoire holds roughly 160,000 distinct CDR3 sequences, with 13% to 15% as singletons. V gave up 10 bases and J gave up 0 bases; unmatched junction bases: 6. This CDR3 has 13 amino acids. Germline V CDR1 and CDR2: ENHRY, SYGVKD. The source is a woman between 25 and 40 years old with alopecia areata. Some clones in this sample may be carry-over from other donors' samples. The chain employs TRBV10-3 and TRBJ2-7, with 7 bases that match TRBD1. This specimen was whole blood, taken in connection with sensitization to the hapten diphenylcyclopropenone (DPC). The CDR3 loop reads CATGQALSYEQYF. The DNA for the CDR3 is TGTGCCACCGGACAGGCGCTCTCCTACGAGCAGTACTTC.